This T cell receptor (beta chain) originates from a study of human T cells and chemical hapten exposure (dated by TCRdb to the early 2020s). Study-level background: For sensitization, 2% DPC in acetone was applied to a roughly 2 cm by roughly 2 cm area of upper inner arm skin. Throughout the roughly 23-week study period, patients were also given weekly therapeutic DPC doses on the scalp. Patch testing on the upper back used Finn chambers containing 0.01% DPC, with scoring done after 6 days according to International Contact Dermatitis Research Group standards. The patient cohort, mostly female, included alopecia areata with under or over 50% scalp involvement, alopecia totalis and alopecia universalis. Libraries were pooled for sequencing, and variation in per-sample TCR yields was attributed mainly to small differences in library volumes within the pool. Peripheral blood TCR repertoire changes were tracked in vivo in alopecia patients during primary and secondary sensitization to the hapten diphenylcyclopropenone (DPC). Patient blood was sampled pre-sensitization (week 0) and at 2, 6 and about 24 weeks after DPC sensitization. Some 29 alopecia patients gave blood for TCR sequencing at one to four time points (pre-sensitization, 2, 6 and 24 weeks).

Results and caveats for the whole study, not just this receptor: The number of TCRs above 1 in 1000 frequency did not change with DPC sensitization; there was no evidence of global repertoire structure alterations. Significantly more large CDR3 similarity clusters were formed by expanded TCRs than by pre-sensitization or healthy control sets, consistent with antigen-driven responses. Patch test score was positively correlated with the number of PT1 expanded TCRs, with significance at thresholds 8, 16 and 32 but not at 4. After repeated subsampling, the strength of the expansion versus patch-test correlation and the threshold at which it became significant changed. Alopecia, a presumed autoimmune disease, was present in all patients, so the immune response of the patients might differ from that of healthy individuals.

Library creation used RACE. The sequencer was a NextSeq 500. Library preparation attached unique molecular identifiers to individual cDNA molecules for quantitative, reproducible TCR counting. Each blood RNA sample was used to sequence both TCR alpha and TCR beta chains. Concerning the study's data processing: A median of about 89,000 TCRs per sample was observed, with a range of 23,224 to 690,600. The Decombinator software suite was used to annotate V, J and CDR3 in the TCR reads. To make PS versus PT1 abundance plots, every sample was subsampled to the same number of TCRs (28,000). Expanded TCRs were defined as absent before sensitization and observed at least eight times at the 2-week time point. TCRdb cleaned the public reads at Q25 with fastp, built clones with MiXCR and kept in-frame beta chains. Each entry merges the rows of one CDR3 protein and shows their most common DNA and genes. These V and J calls rely on TCRdb rather than the paper's analysis. This sample lists 85,000 to 130,000 distinct CDR3 sequences; around 12% were detected once. The ten largest make up roughly 1.6% of the sample.

The sample's time point label, in plain terms: pre-sensitization, week 0. The sample's treatment or condition label, in plain terms: therapeutic diphenylcyclopropenone sensitization with weekly scalp DPC. Blood at each patch-test visit was drawn before the patch test was applied. To be eligible, patients had to be aged 18 to 70, diagnosed with alopecia and judged suitable for DPC therapy, while pregnant patients were excluded. Unfractionated whole blood was collected in Tempus Blood RNA tubes, and total RNA was extracted from that blood. CDR1 and CDR2 (LGHDT, YNNKEL) derive from the germline V gene (reference sequence). The CDR3 has 14 amino acids, counting the end cysteine and phenylalanine. The kept DNA is CDR3 alone, 42 bases in frame from the first base. V is pared back by 1 base and J by 0 bases, with 5 bases lying between the germline termini. Points on this clonotype: Its antigen is unknown. Base quality data are lacking; no much larger clone is found one base away.

The receptor comes from a woman in her 50s with alopecia areata. Some clones in this sample may be carry-over from other donors' samples. Material: whole blood, obtained in connection with sensitization to the hapten diphenylcyclopropenone (DPC). The rearranged chain carries TRBV3-1 and TRBJ2-3; the D gene assignment is ambiguous. Read as DNA, the sequence is TGTGCCAGCAGCCAAGGGCATAGCACAGATACGCAGTATTTT. This gives the protein CASSQGHSTDTQYF.